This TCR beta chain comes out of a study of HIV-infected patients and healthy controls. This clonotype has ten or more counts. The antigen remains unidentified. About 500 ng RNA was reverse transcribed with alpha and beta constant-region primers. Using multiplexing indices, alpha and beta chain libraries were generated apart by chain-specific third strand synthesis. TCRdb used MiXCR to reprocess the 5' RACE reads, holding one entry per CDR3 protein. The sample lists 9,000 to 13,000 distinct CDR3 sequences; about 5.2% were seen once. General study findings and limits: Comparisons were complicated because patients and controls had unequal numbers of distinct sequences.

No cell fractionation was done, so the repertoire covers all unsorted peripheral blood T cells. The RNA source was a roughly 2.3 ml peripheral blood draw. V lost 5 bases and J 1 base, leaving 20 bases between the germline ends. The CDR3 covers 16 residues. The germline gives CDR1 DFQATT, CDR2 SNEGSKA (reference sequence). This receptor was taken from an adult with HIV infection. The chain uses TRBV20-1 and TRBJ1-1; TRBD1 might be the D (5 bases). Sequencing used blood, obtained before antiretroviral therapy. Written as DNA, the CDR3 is TGCAGTGCTCGGTATATTGGGGCGAACGGGAACACTGAAGCTTTCTTT. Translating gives CSARYIGANGNTEAFF.